This is a list of T cell receptor beta chains from one sample in a study of blood T cell repertoires in COVID-19. Data came from immunoSEQ multiplex PCR; TCRdb stores just in-frame clones and leaves some out. This sample has tens of thousands of clones, with 88% found just once. Sequenced input: peripheral blood. These receptors all come from a human donor in a cohort sampled during active COVID-19. Both conserved end residues are part of each CDR3. D genes are given only for firm matches. Clone size is given for some rows only: seen once, a few or many times, or a class if the clone is expanded.

. | 13 | TRBJ1-1 | TRBD1 | TRBV18 | TGTGCCAGCTCACCGACAGGGGTCACTGAAGCTTTCTTT | CASSPTGVTEAFF
. | 17 | TRBJ2-3 | TRBD2 | TRBV5-8 | TGTGCCAGCAGCTCTCGCTCCGGGACTAGCGGCACAGATACGCAGTATTTT | CASSSRSGTSGTDTQYF
. | 15 | TRBJ2-1 | TRBD2 | TRBV27 | TGTGCCAGCAGTTTTCGGACTAGCGGGAGGGGTGAGCAGTTCTTC | CASSFRTSGRGEQFF
. | 12 | TRBJ2-7 | TRBD2 | TRBV3-1/TRBV3-2 | TGTGCCAGCAGCCAGGGAGGGTCTGTGCGCTACTTC | CASSQGGSVRYF
. | 16 | TRBJ2-7 | . | TRBV6-6 | TGTGCCAGCAGTTACTCAGGGGGAGGGGTTAGGTACGAGCAGTACTTC | CASSYSGGGVRYEQYF
. | 12 | TRBJ2-7 | . | TRBV19 | TGTGCCACCCGCTCGGGGTTCTACGAGCAGTACTTC | CATRSGFYEQYF
. | 14 | TRBJ1-1 | TRBD1 | TRBV24-1 | TGTGCCACCAGTGACCCTCCAGGGGGTCCTGAAGCTTTCTTT | CATSDPPGGPEAFF
. | 16 | TRBJ2-2 | . | TRBV18 | TGTGCCAGCTCACCACAAGTCTCAGGAGGCTCCGGGGAGCTGTTTTTT | CASSPQVSGGSGELFF
. | 15 | TRBJ1-4 | . | TRBV4-3 | TGCGCCAGCAGCGCCCGGACAGCAACTAATGAAAAACTGTTTTTT | CASSARTATNEKLFF
once | 12 | TRBJ2-7 | . | TRBV6-5 | TGTGCCAGCAATGTCGCGTACCACGAGCAGTACTTC | CASNVAYHEQYF